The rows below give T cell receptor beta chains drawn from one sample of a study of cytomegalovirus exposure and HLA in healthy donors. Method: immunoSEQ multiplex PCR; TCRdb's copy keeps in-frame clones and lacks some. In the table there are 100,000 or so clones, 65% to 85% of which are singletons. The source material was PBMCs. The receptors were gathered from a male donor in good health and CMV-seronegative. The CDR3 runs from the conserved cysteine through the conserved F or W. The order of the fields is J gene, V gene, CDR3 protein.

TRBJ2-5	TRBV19	CASSISGTAGSQETQYF
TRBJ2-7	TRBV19	CASNIRDSPPYEQYF
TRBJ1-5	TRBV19	CASSTTGLSHNQPQHF
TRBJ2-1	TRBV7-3	CASSQGTGGYNEQFF
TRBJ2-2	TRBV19	CASRTPGGVGELFF
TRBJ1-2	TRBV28	CASSLRDRGAYGYTF
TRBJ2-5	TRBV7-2	CASSLGSAPQAETQYF
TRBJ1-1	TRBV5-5	CASSLEGGLNTEAFF
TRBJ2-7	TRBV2	CASKDNSYEQYF
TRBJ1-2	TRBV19	CASSKGQANYGYTF
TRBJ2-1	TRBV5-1	CASSGGLAGGFEQFF
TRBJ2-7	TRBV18	CASSSDSYEQYF
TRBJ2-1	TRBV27	CASSPQRELNEQFF
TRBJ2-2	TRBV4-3	CASSQLTGTGNTGELFF
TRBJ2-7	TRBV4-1	CASSPLGLAGDYEQYF
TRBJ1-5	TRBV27	CASSLSISGQPQHF
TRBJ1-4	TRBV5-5	CASSSDRGGEKLFF
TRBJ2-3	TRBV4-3	CASSQDGTESYTDTQYF
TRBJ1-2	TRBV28	CASSFPSSEEDYTF
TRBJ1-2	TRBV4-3	CASSQDGGGYGYTF
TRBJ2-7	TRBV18	CASSPGMEYYEQYF
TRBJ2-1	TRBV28	CASSPTWGTGTASYNEQFF
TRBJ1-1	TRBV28	CASSRPRVVAEAFF
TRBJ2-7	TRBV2	CASSPGTTLHEQYF
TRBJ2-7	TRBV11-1	CASSGSGHYEQYF